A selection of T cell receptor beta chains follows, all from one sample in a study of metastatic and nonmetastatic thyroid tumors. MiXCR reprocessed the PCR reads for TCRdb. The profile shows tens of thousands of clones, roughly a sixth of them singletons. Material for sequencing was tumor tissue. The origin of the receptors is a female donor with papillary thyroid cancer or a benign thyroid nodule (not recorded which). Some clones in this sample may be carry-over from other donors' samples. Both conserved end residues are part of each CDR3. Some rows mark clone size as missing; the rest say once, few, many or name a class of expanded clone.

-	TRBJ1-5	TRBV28	CATRLGQGFNQPQHF
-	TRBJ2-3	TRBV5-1	CASSRNSGQGASDTQYF
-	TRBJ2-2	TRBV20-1	CSASYTLGGNTGELFF
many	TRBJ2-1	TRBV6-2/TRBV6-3	CASSWTSGYNEQFF
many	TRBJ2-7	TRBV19	CASSMGEAVEGYEQYF
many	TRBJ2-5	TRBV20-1	CSARDPRPGTSGRRETQYF
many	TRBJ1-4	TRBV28	CASSLSGQGRLEKLFF
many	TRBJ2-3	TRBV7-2	CASSPQPADTQYF
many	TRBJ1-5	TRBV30	CAWSLPQQGGDQPQHF
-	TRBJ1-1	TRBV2	CSSSSFGQTNTEAFF
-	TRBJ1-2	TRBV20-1	CSAQTGSVYCYTF
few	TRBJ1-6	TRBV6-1	CASSPSLGSPDSPLHF
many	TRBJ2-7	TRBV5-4	CASSLENGGDEQYF
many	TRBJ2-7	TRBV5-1	CASSFQGGEQYF
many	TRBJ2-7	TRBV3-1	CASSAGGYEQYF
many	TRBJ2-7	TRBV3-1	CASSQGFSGTGSGEQYF
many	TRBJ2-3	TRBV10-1	CASSEVPEDTQYF
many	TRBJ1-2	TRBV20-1	CSASRDGSGGGGYTF
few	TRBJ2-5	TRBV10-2	CASSEFGQETQYF
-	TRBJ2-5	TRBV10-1	CASSVDHRRARRRETQYF
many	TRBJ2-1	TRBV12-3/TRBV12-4	CASRSGTSSWDEQFF
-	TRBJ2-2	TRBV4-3	CGCSQARIGELFF
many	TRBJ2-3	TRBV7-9	CASSLVGTSVGDTQYF
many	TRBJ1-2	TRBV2	CASSGLGGYGYTF
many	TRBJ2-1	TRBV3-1	CASSEVHNEQFF
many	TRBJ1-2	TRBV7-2	CASSPGQRYGYTF
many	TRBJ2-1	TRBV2	CASRGSGRAEQFF
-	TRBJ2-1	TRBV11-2	CASSVDRGVDEQFF
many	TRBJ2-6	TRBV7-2	CASRPSRTARQGGANVLTF
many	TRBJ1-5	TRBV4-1	CASSLLGGGPQHF
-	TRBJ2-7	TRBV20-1	CSASPKLSVSSYEQYF
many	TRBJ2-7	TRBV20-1	CSAKADSYEQYF
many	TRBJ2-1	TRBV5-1	CASRLGSGGEQFF
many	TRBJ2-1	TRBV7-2	CASSLEGPQFF
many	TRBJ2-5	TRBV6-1	CASNLDRHQETQYF
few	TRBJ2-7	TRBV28	CASSLGVTSGEQCF
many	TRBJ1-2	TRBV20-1	CSARQGVRAGYTF
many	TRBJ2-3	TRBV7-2	CASSLGKTASSTDTQYF
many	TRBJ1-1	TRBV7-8	CASSPRGLRAGAFF
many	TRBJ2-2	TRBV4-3	CASSHLSGTGELFF
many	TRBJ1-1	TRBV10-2	CASNRDSSMNTEAFF
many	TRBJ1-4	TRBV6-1	CASRQGGGDEKLFF
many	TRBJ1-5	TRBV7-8	CASRAGTGAYSNQPQHF
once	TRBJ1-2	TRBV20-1	CSARKGQQGSGHTF
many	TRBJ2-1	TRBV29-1	CSVYGTASNYNEQFF